This T cell receptor beta chain was identified in a study of blood T cells in healthy people across ages. PBMCs were isolated at a quantity of at least 7 million per sample. Study-level points and caveats: Per million T cells, the diversity of TCR beta decreased roughly linearly as age advanced.

The V end lost 2 bases, the J end lost 0 bases, and 23 bases lay between the germline ends. The germline V gene encodes CDR1 DFQATT and CDR2 SNEGSKA (reference sequence). This CDR3 region has 19 residues. With regard to this clonotype: Its antigen remains unidentified.

Together with a sample-barcoded 5' primer, a J-beta primer mix was included in a second PCR lasting about 6 to 12 cycles. Each TCR beta cDNA got a 12-nucleotide random molecular identifier. TCRdb itself ran the 5' RACE reads through MiXCR, one entry per CDR3 protein. The table shows nearly 800,000 distinct CDR3 sequences, with 56% occurring only once. The sequenced sample was blood. The TCR sequence derives from a man in his forties in good health. The rearrangement links TRBV20-1 to TRBJ1-5; no firm D call. Here the CDR3 reads CSARLNPGTLGFSNQPQHF. The CDR3 DNA is TGCAGTGCTAGACTAAACCCGGGCACTCTCGGGTTTAGCAATCAGCCCCAGCATTTT.